This T cell receptor (beta chain) originates from a study of human T cells and chemical hapten exposure. V lost 7 bases and J lost 4; bases outside the gene matches: 10. CDR1 is LNHDA, CDR2 SQIVND, per germline (reference sequence). The CDR3 sequence is 15 residues long. TCRdb processed the RACE reads anew with MiXCR; each CDR3 protein has one entry. The table lists 380,000 or so distinct CDR3 sequences, more than 4.5% of them singletons. The time point is: patch test 1, 2 weeks after DPC sensitization. This sample's treatment: therapeutic diphenylcyclopropenone sensitization with weekly scalp DPC. The sample was whole blood, taken in connection with sensitization to the hapten diphenylcyclopropenone (DPC). The J gene is TRBJ2-1, the V gene TRBV19, with 7 bases fitting TRBD2. This clonotype was sampled from a woman between 45 and 60 years old with alopecia areata. Some clones in this sample may be carry-over from other donors' samples. The CDR3 reads CASNKGGGFYNEQFF. Written as DNA, the CDR3 is TGTGCCAGTAATAAGGGCGGGGGATTTTACAATGAGCAGTTCTTC.